The sample holds a few counts of the clone carrying this TCR beta chain. Its antigen remains unidentified. It was 9.5 to 10 milliliters of peripheral blood that were drawn from each donor. For the second PCR, which ran for 7 to 11 cycles, a sample-barcoded 5' primer and a J-beta primer mix were used. MiXCR, applied by TCRdb to the 5' RACE reads, yields one record per CDR3 protein. This repertoire shows 660,000 or so distinct CDR3 sequences, around three fifths found once; its top ten account for 30% to 45%. The data derive from a study of blood T cells in healthy people across ages. Regarding the study as a whole: Reliance upon unsorted PBMCs precluded definitive naive versus antigen-experienced comparison.

This CDR3 region has 16 residues. V shed 0 bases and J 4 bases; nucleotides not matched to a gene: 5. Germline-derived CDR1 and CDR2 are WNHNN and SYGVQD (reference sequence). The source of this sequence is a man in his 60s in good health. Sequencing was performed on blood. The chain recombines TRBV10-1 with TRBJ2-5; 10 nucleotides agree with TRBD2. The DNA of the CDR3 is TGCGCCAGCAGTGAGTCGAGAGCGGGGGGGCCAGAGACCCAGTACTTC. Its translation: CASSESRAGGPETQYF.